This TCR beta chain was observed in a study of T cells in Graves' hyperthyroidism and ophthalmopathy. Trimming cost V 4 bases and J 8 bases; bases outside gene matches: 4. The CDR3 length is 13 residues. The germline gives CDR1 DFQATT, CDR2 SNEGSKA (reference sequence). Amplified regions were TCR beta CDR3 sequences from RNA transcripts. Using the HTBI primer set, a first-round RT-PCR was run on the TCR CDR3. TCRdb re-analysed the multiplex PCR reads in MiXCR, keeping a single row per CDR3 protein. The top ten hold 2.5% to 4% of the sample, which has about 610,000 distinct CDR3 sequences, 16% seen once.

The sequencing input was blood. The receptor comes from a woman in her forties with Graves' ophthalmopathy. The V and J genes are TRBV20-1 and TRBJ2-1; TRBD2 matches 11 bases. The CDR3 coding sequence is TGCAGTGCTACGACTAGCGGGAAGGATGAGCAGTTCTTC. Residues: CSATTSGKDEQFF.